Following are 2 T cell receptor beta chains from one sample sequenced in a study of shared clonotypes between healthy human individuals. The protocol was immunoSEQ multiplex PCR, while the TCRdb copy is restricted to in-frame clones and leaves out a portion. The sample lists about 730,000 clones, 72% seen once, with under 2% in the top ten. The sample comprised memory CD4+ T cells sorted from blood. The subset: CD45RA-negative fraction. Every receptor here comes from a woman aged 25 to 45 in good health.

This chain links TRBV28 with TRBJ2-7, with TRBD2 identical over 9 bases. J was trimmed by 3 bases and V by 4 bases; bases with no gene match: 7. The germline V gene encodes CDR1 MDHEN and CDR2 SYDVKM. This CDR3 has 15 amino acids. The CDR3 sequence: CASSSLAGGLYEQYF. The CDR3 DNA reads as TGTGCCAGCAGTTCTCTGGCGGGAGGGCTCTACGAGCAGTACTTC.

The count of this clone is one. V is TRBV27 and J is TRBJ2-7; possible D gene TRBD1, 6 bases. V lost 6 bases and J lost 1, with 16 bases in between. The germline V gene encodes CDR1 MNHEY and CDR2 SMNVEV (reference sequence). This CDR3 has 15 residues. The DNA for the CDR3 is TGTGCCAGCAGCCGTTCCCGGGACATGTCCTACGAGCAGTACTTC. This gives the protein CASSRSRDMSYEQYF.